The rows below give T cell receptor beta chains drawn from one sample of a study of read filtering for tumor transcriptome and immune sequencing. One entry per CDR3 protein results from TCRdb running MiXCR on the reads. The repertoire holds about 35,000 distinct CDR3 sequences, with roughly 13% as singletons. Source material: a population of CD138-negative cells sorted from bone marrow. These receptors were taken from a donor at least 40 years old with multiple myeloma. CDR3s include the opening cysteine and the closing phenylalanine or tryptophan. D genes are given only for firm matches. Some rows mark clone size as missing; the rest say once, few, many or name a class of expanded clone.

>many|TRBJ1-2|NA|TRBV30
TGTGCCTGGAGGGGATACAAATATGGCTACACCTTC
CAWRGYKYGYTF
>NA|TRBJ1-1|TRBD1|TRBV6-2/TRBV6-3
TGTGCCAGCAGCCCTCGCTCGGGACAGGGGAAAGCGGCTTTCTTT
CASSPRSGQGKAAFF
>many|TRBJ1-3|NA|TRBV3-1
TGTGCCAGCAGCCTTGGTCCAGGATCGAACTCTGGAAACACCATATATTTT
CASSLGPGSNSGNTIYF
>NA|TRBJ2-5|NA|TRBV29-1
TGCAGCGTTGTATTTAGGGAGACCCAGTACTTC
CSVVFRETQYF
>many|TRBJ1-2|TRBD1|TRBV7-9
TGTGCCAGCAGCTTAACGACAGGGGCGGATCATGGCTACACCTTC
CASSLTTGADHGYTF
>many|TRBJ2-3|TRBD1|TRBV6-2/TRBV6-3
TGTGCCAGCAGTTACCCCTATGACAGGGCGAGCACAGATACGCAGTATTTT
CASSYPYDRASTDTQYF
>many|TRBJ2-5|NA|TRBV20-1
TGCGGTGCGCCGACCCGGGCCGAGACCCAGTACTTC
CGAPTRAETQYF
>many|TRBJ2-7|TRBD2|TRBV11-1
TGTGCCAGCAGCTCCGACTTGCAGCGGGAGGTTTCCCAGCAGTACTTC
CASSSDLQREVSQQYF
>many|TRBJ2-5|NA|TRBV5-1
TGCGCCAGCAGCTTGGTAGGGACGGACATCCAAGAGACCCAGTACTTC
CASSLVGTDIQETQYF
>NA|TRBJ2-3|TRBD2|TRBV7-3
TGTGCCAGCAGCTTTCGGCGGGGGGGCACAGATACGCAGTATTTT
CASSFRRGGTDTQYF
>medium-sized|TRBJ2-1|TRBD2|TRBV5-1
TGCGCCAGCAGCTCAACGGGAGGGTCCTACAATGAGCAGTTCTTC
CASSSTGGSYNEQFF
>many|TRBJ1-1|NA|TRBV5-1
TGCGCCAGCGGACTGACAGCGAACACTGAAGCTTTCTTT
CASGLTANTEAFF
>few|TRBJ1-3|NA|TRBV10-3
TGTGCCATCAGTGACGGATCCCAGGGAAACACCATATATTTT
CAISDGSQGNTIYF
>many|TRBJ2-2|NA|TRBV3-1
TGTGCCAGCAGCTCAAACACCGGGGAGCTGTTTTTT
CASSSNTGELFF
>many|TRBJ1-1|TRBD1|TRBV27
TGTGCCAGCAGAACGACAGGGGTGAACACTGAAGCTTTCTTT
CASRTTGVNTEAFF
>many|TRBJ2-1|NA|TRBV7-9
TGTGCCAGCAGCCCGATGAGTGCTCGATACAATGAGCAGTTCTTC
CASSPMSARYNEQFF
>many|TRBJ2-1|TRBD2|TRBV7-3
TGTGCCAGCAGCTTATTGGGACTAGCTAGTTACAATGAGCAGTTCTTC
CASSLLGLASYNEQFF
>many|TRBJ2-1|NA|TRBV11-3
TGTGCCAGCAAGTCCTTGGCTGCAGGGTACAATGAGCAGTTCTTC
CASKSLAAGYNEQFF
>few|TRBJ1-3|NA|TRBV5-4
TGTGCCAGCAGACCAGGGTTCTCTGGAAACACCATATATTTT
CASRPGFSGNTIYF
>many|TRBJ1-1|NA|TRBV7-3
TGTGCCAGCAGGTTAGCAAGGAACACTGAAGCTTTCTTT
CASRLARNTEAFF
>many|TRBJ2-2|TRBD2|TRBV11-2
TGTGCCAGCAGCCACGGACTAGCGGGTGCGAACACCGGGGAGCTGTTTTTT
CASSHGLAGANTGELFF
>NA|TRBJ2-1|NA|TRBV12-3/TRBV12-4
TGTGCCAGCAGTTTAGCGGAGGGGCTCTACAATGAGCAGTTCTTC
CASSLAEGLYNEQFF
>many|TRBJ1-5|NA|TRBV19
TGTGCCAGTAGTCCCGAGGACGTCCATAGCAATCAGCCCCAGCATTTT
CASSPEDVHSNQPQHF
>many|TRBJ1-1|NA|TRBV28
TGTGCCAGCGGTGTCCCGGTGGGGACTGAAGCTTTCTTT
CASGVPVGTEAFF
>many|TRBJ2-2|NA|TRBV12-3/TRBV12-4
TGTGCCAGCAGTTTGTTGCAGGGAGGCACCGGGGAGCTGTTTTTT
CASSLLQGGTGELFF
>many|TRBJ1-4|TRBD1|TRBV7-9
TGTGCCAGCAGCCCGGACAGGTCAACTAATGAAAAACGGTTTTTT
CASSPDRSTNEKRFF